This T cell receptor beta chain was recovered during a study of cytomegalovirus exposure and HLA in healthy donors (dated by TCRdb to about 2017). With regard to the full study: According to a later analysis, the 120 or so validation repertoires were produced on the same platform as the approximately 690 repertoires of the first cohort. A separate validation cohort of over 95 different subjects was used in addition to the 666-subject first cohort. The aim of the study was to test whether cataloging public T cell receptors could identify signatures of past pathogen exposure. The study combined high-throughput TCR immunosequencing, statistical association of individual TCRs with disease status, and machine learning to predict cytomegalovirus infection status. General findings and caveats noted by the study authors: According to the authors, the approach could potentially be generalized to other disease states and immunological phenotypes. In the study, about 150 TCR beta chains were listed as associated with cytomegalovirus. In both the original and validation cohorts, the classifier was reported to diagnose cytomegalovirus status with high specificity and sensitivity. Of the cluster scores, 94% were above 0 in a later analysis, which found that TCRs clustered in the first cohort also tended to co-occur in the 120 or so validation repertoires. Across donors, most TCR sequences were observed very rarely, whereas some public TCRs were present in many individuals. In vitro tests confirmed that three of the cytomegalovirus-associated TCR beta chains recognize cytomegalovirus antigens. A later analysis had no HLA typing for the validation cohort, so co-occurrence there was scored across all 130 or so repertoires.

Separate from the approximately 670-subject first cohort, the validation cohort of roughly 130 subjects was the group to which the donors belonged. The germline V gene yields MNHNS for CDR1 and SASEGT for CDR2. The germline V end is reduced by 4 bases and the J end by 3 bases; junction bases left unmatched: 13. The CDR3 covers 18 residues, taking in both the cysteine and the phenylalanine. The read is trimmed to its CDR3 DNA, 54 bases read in frame from base 1. As to this clone: There is no known antigen for this receptor. No much larger clonotype is one base removed from it; base qualities were not supplied.

The method behind the library was the immunoSEQ multiplex PCR assay. The study's own analysis went as follows. A statistical classification framework was developed to diagnose cytomegalovirus status using the catalog of TCR beta chain sequences. TCRdb re-hosts the immuneACCESS table, in-frame sequences only. Its copies lack some clones; in the studies checked, an unresolved V gene accounts for under half of them, and the cause for the rest is not known. Clonal size and the V and J genes are those of that table, whereas D and trimming came from the DNA. The sample table lists about 98,000 clones, approximately 88% of them with a count of one. Under 4.5% of the sample is taken by the ten largest.

The sequence joins TRBV6-1 to TRBJ1-5; TRBD1 lines up with 9 middle nucleotides. The sequencing sample was made of PBMCs. The TCR was taken from a woman aged 25 to 39 in good health and CMV-seronegative. The bases read TGTGCCAGCAGTGGAAGTAAGGGACAGGGAACGTTCAATCAGCCCCAGCATTTT. Its amino acids are CASSGSKGQGTFNQPQHF.